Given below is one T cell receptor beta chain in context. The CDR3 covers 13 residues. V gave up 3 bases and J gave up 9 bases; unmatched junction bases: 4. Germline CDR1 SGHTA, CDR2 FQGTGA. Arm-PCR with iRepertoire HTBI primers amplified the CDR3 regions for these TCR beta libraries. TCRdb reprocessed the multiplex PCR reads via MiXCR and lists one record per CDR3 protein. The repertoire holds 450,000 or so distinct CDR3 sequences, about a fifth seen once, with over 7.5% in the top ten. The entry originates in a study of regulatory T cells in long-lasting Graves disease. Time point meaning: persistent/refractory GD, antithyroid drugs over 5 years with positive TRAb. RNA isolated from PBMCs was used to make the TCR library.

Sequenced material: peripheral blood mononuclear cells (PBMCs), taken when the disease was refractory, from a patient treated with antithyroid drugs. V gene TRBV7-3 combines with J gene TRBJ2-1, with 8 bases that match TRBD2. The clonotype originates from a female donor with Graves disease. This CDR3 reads CASSLTGTSEQFF. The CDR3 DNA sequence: TGTGCCAGCAGCTTGACCGGGACTAGTGAGCAGTTCTTC.